This paragraph covers one T cell receptor (beta chain) sequence. No antigen is known for it. Germline and genes: mouse. The read ends 1 residue shy of where the CDR3 ends; the end is completed using the germline J gene. The assay was immunoSEQ multiplex PCR, and TCRdb's table has in-frame clones only and misses some. The data contain some 7,600 clones, about 52% of them seen just once; the ten biggest clones take up 7% to 8.5%. Documented time point: mouse harvest day 7 after allogeneic transplant. The graft held 10^6 splenic CD5+ T cells and 10^7 T-cell-depleted bone marrow cells. B6 (H2b) cells into BALB/c (H2d) mice; tissues taken at day 7 or 14. CDR1 and CDR2 (germline): FNHDT, SITEND (reference sequence). Trimming shortened V by 3 bases and J by 6 bases, and 10 bases separated the two germline ends. The CDR3 length is 14 residues. This sample is drawn from a study of tissue T cells after allogeneic stem cell transplantation. Broader study findings: Tissue-detected TCR repertoire was only partly captured by blood and spleen T cells. Motif-based clustering found tissue-specific repertoire signatures shared across patients, though few clones were shared.

The clonotype comes from a female BALB/c mouse given C57BL/6 T cells with graft-versus-host disease after an allogeneic hematopoietic cell transplant. The sequencing sample was made of gut tissue. The rearrangement uses TRBV19 and TRBJ1-6; tentative D call: TRBD1 (6 bases). TRBJ1-6 has ORF status, its function being uncertain. The CDR3 here is CASSTGVTNSPLYF. The sequenced CDR3 bases are TGTGCCAGCAGTACAGGGGTAACTAATTCGCCCCTCTAC.